Listed here are 25 T cell receptor beta chains from one sample, sequenced in a study of T-cell memory formation after mild COVID-19. One entry per CDR3 protein, called by TCRdb with MiXCR from the 5' RACE reads. The sample records about 300,000 distinct CDR3 sequences, approximately 19% being singletons. Input material: PBMCs or a T cell subset sorted from them (not recorded which). Receptor source: a man between 18 and 29 years old who had mild COVID-19 (a few samples of this study predate the infection). Cell type and time point are not known.

The chain combines TRBV7-2 with TRBJ1-2, with 7 bases matching TRBD1. The CDR3 runs 15 residues. Trimming removed 1 base from V and 4 bases from J; junction bases left unmatched: 6. Germline CDR1 and CDR2: SGHTA and FQGNSA. Here the CDR3 DNA reads TGTGCCAGCAGCTTAGGGTACAGGGGCTCCTATGGCTACACCTTC. This encodes CASSLGYRGSYGYTF. Based on the CDR3 plus reference TRBV7-2 and TRBJ1-2, the full variable domain is GAGVSQSPSNKVTEKGKDVELRCDPISGHTALYWYRQSLGQGLEFLIYFQGNSAPDKSGLPSDRFSAERTGGSVSTLTIQRTQQEDSAVYLCASSLGYRGSYGYTFGSGTRLTVV.

This clonotype was counted many times. The rearrangement uses TRBV20-1 and TRBJ1-5; D is possibly TRBD1 (5 bases). V was clipped by 0 bases and J by 7 bases, with 13 bases between them. The CDR3 spans 14 residues. CDR1 DFQATT and CDR2 SNEGSKA come from the germline V gene (reference sequence). The CDR3 region is CSARDRDVHQPQHF. In DNA form, the CDR3 reads TGCAGTGCTAGAGACAGGGATGTCCACCAGCCCCAGCATTTT.

This chain joins TRBV6-2 or TRBV6-3 and TRBJ2-7; TRBD1 matches at 11 bases. The V gene end was trimmed by 2 bases and the J gene end by 2 bases; junction bases not matched to a gene: 8. This CDR3 is 17 amino acids long. CDR1 MNHEY and CDR2 SVGEGT come from the germline V gene. CDR3 coding DNA: TGTGCCAGCAGTTACCCGATTGGGACAGGGGGAACCTACGAGCAGTACTTC. Translation gives CASSYPIGTGGTYEQYF.

This chain joins TRBV7-9 and TRBJ2-2; the match to TRBD1 covers 7 bases. The CDR3 consists of 17 residues. Trimming removed 4 bases from V and 1 base from J; junction bases left unmatched: 9. Germline assignment: CDR1 SEHNR and CDR2 FQNEAQ (reference sequence). CDR3 loop: CASSWRTGTENTGELFF. CDR3 bases: TGTGCCAGCAGCTGGAGAACCGGGACAGAGAACACCGGGGAGCTGTTTTTT.

CDR3 sequence reads: CASSLFAVGIGYGYTF. CDR3 DNA sequence: TGCGCCAGCAGCTTGTTTGCCGTGGGGATAGGGTATGGCTACACCTTC. The genes are TRBV5-1 and TRBJ1-2; D not certain. The CDR3 covers 16 residues. CDR1 is SGHRS, CDR2 YFSETQ, per germline. Trimming shortened V by 1 base and J by 5 bases, and 18 bases separated the two germline ends.

The table lists this clonotype with a few counts. This chain uses TRBV29-1 with TRBJ2-4; D may be TRBD1 (5 bases). CDR3 size: 13 residues. The V gene's germline CDR1 is SQVTM and CDR2 ANQGSEA. Trimming took 3 bases from V and 5 from J, leaving 11 bases between them. The CDR3 region has the DNA TGCAGCGTTGAGTGGCAGACAGAAAACATTCAGTACTTC. The encoded protein is CSVEWQTENIQYF.

The J gene is TRBJ2-1, the V gene TRBV11-2; TRBD2 matches at 9 bases. J lost 5 bases, V lost 5 bases, and 7 bases had no gene match. The germline V gene encodes CDR1 SGHAT and CDR2 FQNNGV. This CDR3 is 15 amino acids long. CDR3 in DNA: TGTGCCAGCAGCCGGGACCTAGCGGGGAACAATGAGCAGTTCTTC. It codes for CASSRDLAGNNEQFF.

This chain links TRBV4-2 with TRBJ2-7, with D possibly being TRBD1 (6 bases). The CDR3 sequence is 16 residues long. Germline V gene sequence: CDR1 LGHNA, CDR2 YNFKEQ. Between the trimmed V and J ends, which lost 1 base and 3 bases, there was a span of 16 bases. The CDR3 loop reads CASSQGAQGNHYEQYF. CDR3 DNA sequence: TGTGCCAGCAGCCAAGGGGCACAGGGAAACCACTACGAGCAGTACTTC.

The genes are TRBV3-1 and TRBJ2-1; no clear D gene. The V and J ends lost 2 bases and 4 bases respectively, with 9 bases between them. Germline CDR1 LGHDT, CDR2 YNNKEL (reference sequence). The CDR3 loop spans 14 amino acids. CDR3 protein: CASSQPKAYNEQFF. The CDR3 bases are TGTGCCAGCAGCCAACCGAAGGCATACAATGAGCAGTTCTTC.

A single count supports this clonotype. The chain carries TRBV14 and TRBJ2-1, with TRBD2 matching over 13 bases. The CDR3 sequence is 15 residues long. Germline assignment: CDR1 SGHDN and CDR2 FVKESK. Losses at the gene ends were 4 bases for V and 8 bases for J; bases not matched to a gene: 5. In DNA form, the CDR3 reads TGTGCCAGCAGCCCGGGACTAGCGGGGTGGGATGAGCAGTTCTTC. This sequence encodes CASSPGLAGWDEQFF.

This rearrangement joins TRBV4-3 to TRBJ2-7, with D perhaps being TRBD1 or TRBD2 (5 bases each). This CDR3 contains 14 residues. Germline values: CDR1 LGHNA, CDR2 YSLEER. V was pared by 0 bases and J by 1 base, with 7 bases between. In DNA, the CDR3 is TGCGCCAGCAGCCAAGAGTGGGGGTCCTACGAGCAGTACGTC. It is translated as CASSQEWGSYEQYV.

The V call is TRBV9, the J call TRBJ2-7, with 10 positions matching TRBD1. The V gene's germline CDR1 is SGDLS and CDR2 YYNGEE. The CDR3 is 14 residues long. V gave up 4 bases and J gave up 3 bases; unmatched junction bases: 4. CDR3 loop: CASSKGQGNYEQYF. Here the CDR3 DNA reads TGTGCCAGCAGCAAGGGACAGGGGAACTACGAGCAGTACTTC. Full variable domain (remainder filled in from reference TRBV9 and TRBJ2-7): DSGVTQTPKHLITATGQRVTLRCSPRSGDLSVYWYQQSLDQGLQFLIQYYNGEERAKGNILERFSAQQFPDLHSELNLSSLELGDSALYFCASSKGQGNYEQYFGPGTRLTVT.

The sample holds a few counts of this clonotype. The chain carries TRBV4-1 and TRBJ2-3; a possible D gene is TRBD1 (5 bases). This CDR3 is built from 14 residues. Deletions cut 0 bases from V and 2 bases from J, with 6 bases between. Germline CDR1 and CDR2: MGHRA and YSYEKL. CDR3: CASSQDRVTDTQYF. The CDR3 region has the DNA TGCGCCAGCAGCCAAGACAGGGTCACAGATACGCAGTATTTT.

J is TRBJ2-4 and V is TRBV6-1, with a possible D match to TRBD2 (6 bases). The CDR3 consists of 14 residues. Trimming pared 5 bases from V and 1 base from J, leaving 9 bases between. Germline CDR1 and CDR2: MNHNS and SASEGT. The CDR3 protein is CASSLTSAKNIQYF. CDR3 bases: TGTGCCAGCAGTCTAACTAGCGCCAAAAACATTCAGTACTTC.

This clonotype was counted between two and nine times. The chain combines TRBV6-5 with TRBJ2-7, with TRBD1 matching over 8 bases. V lost 7 bases, J lost 3 bases, and 8 bases stayed unmatched. Germline V gives CDR1 MNHEY, CDR2 SVGAGI. This CDR3 region has 14 residues. CDR3 protein: CASTPGGGNYEQYF. The CDR3 DNA reads TGTGCCAGCACCCCAGGGGGCGGGAACTACGAGCAGTACTTC.

This clonotype was seen ten or more times. The rearrangement uses TRBV6-6 and TRBJ2-1; TRBD2 might be the D (5 bases). Trimming stripped 5 bases from V and 9 bases from J, with 5 bases between. This CDR3 spans 10 amino acids. CDR1 MNHNY and CDR2 SVGAGI come from the germline V gene (reference sequence). CDR3 nucleotide sequence: TGTGCCAGCAGTAGCGGTGAGCAGTTCTTC. This encodes CASSSGEQFF.

In this sample, this clonotype turned up many times. The chain uses TRBV7-3 and TRBJ2-7, with D hard to call. The germline gives CDR1 SGHTA, CDR2 FQGTGA. This CDR3 region has 13 residues. V was shortened by 1 base and J by 3 bases, with 7 bases between the two germline ends. CDR3 in DNA: TGTGCCAGCAGCTTAAGTCAGAGCTACGAGCAGTACTTC. Its protein is CASSLSQSYEQYF.

The chain employs TRBV6-2 or TRBV6-3 and TRBJ1-1; 9 bases are shared with TRBD1. Germline V gives CDR1 MNHEY, CDR2 SVGEGT. The length of the CDR3 is 15 residues. V dropped 6 bases and J dropped 5; count of bases not matched to a gene: 10. CDR3 nucleotide sequence: TGTGCCAGCAGCCTCCTGAGGGACAGGGTAACTGAAGCTTTCTTT. Translation gives CASSLLRDRVTEAFF.

This chain joins TRBV28 and TRBJ1-2, with D unclear. Trimming removed 4 bases from V and 4 bases from J, with 10 bases in between. The CDR3 runs to 13 residues. Germline lookup yields CDR1 MDHEN and CDR2 SYDVKM. CDR3 nucleotides: TGTGCCAGCAGTTCAAGACCCCCCTATGGCTACACCTTC. Its translation is CASSSRPPYGYTF.

A few counts support this clonotype. The CDR3 is CASSPRGDGLETQYF. The DNA for the CDR3 is TGCGCCAGCAGCCCCCGCGGGGATGGGTTGGAGACCCAGTACTTC. The V and J genes are TRBV4-1 and TRBJ2-5; a weak D match, TRBD2 (6 bases). Trimming removed 4 bases from V and 5 bases from J, with 17 bases in between. There are 15 residues in the CDR3. Germline CDR1 and CDR2: MGHRA and YSYEKL.

This chain uses TRBV20-1 with TRBJ1-6; D gene unclear. The CDR3 sequence is 13 residues long. The V and J ends lost 3 bases and 8 bases respectively, with 11 bases between them. Germline V lookup: CDR1 DFQATT, CDR2 SNEGSKA (reference sequence). The CDR3 region has the DNA TGCAGTGCTAGGGTGGGGAAGGATTCACCCCTCCACTTT. It yields the protein CSARVGKDSPLHF.

This chain connects TRBV12-3 or TRBV12-4 to TRBJ2-7; D tentatively fits TRBD1 or TRBD2 (5 bases each). Trimming left V 5 bases short and J 7 bases short, with 15 bases between. The CDR3 spans 13 residues. The CDR3 nucleotides read TGTGCCAGCAGTCTCCGGGACGGCGGGGAGCAGTACTTC. Residues: CASSLRDGGEQYF.

The table lists this clonotype with a few counts. The chain is built from TRBV11-3 and TRBJ2-5, with 11 positions matching TRBD1. The CDR3 loop spans 15 amino acids. With 5 bases clipped from V and 1 base from J, the junction kept 3 bases outside the gene matches. The germline CDR1 and CDR2 sequences are SGHNT and YENEEA. CDR3 protein: CASSKGTGGQETQYF. The CDR3 DNA follows: TGTGCCAGCAGCAAAGGGACAGGGGGCCAAGAGACCCAGTACTTC.

The sample holds a few counts of this clonotype. The chain couples TRBV7-6 to TRBJ1-1; the D is unclear. The germline V gene has CDR1 SGHVS and CDR2 FNYEAQ. V lost 5 bases and J lost 3, with 16 bases in between. CDR3 length equals 15 residues. The CDR3 DNA is TGTGCCAGCAGCCCCAATATTTTGCGGGACACTGAAGCTTTCTTT. It encodes CASSPNILRDTEAFF.

This clonotype was seen a few times. This rearrangement joins TRBV7-2 to TRBJ2-3, with 9 bases identical to TRBD2. CDR3 length: 14 amino acids. The junction had 6 bases not matched to a gene; V was cut back by 5 bases and J by 6 bases. Germline lookup yields CDR1 SGHTA and CDR2 FQGNSA. Written as DNA, the CDR3 is TGTGCCAGCAGCGGGGGACTAGCAGAGGATACGCAGTATTTT. The encoded protein is CASSGGLAEDTQYF.